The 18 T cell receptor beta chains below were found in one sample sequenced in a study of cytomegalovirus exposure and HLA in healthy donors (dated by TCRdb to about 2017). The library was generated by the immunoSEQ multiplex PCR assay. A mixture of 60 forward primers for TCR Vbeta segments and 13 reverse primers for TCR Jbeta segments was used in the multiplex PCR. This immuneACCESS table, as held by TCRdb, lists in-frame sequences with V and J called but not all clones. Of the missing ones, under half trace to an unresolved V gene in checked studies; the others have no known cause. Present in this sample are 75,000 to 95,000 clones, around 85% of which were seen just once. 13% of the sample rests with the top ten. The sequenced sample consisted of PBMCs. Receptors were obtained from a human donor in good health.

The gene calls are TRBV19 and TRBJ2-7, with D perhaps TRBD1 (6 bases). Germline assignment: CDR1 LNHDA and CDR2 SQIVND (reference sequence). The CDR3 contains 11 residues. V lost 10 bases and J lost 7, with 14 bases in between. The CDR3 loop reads CATQGPWEQYF. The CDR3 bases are TGTGCCACACAGGGTCCGTGGGAGCAGTACTTC.

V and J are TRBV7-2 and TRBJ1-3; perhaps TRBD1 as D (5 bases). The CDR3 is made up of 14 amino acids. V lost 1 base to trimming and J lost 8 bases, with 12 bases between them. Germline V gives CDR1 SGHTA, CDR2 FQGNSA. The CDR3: CASSLGGDSYTIYF. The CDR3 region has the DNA TGTGCCAGCAGCTTAGGGGGGGACTCCTACACCATATATTTT.

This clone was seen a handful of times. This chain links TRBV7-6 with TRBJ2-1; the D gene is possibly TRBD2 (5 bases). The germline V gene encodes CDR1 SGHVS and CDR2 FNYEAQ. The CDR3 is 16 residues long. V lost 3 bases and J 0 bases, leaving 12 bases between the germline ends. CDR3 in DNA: TGTGCCAGCAGCTTCCAAGGCGCGGGCTCCTACAATGAGCAGTTCTTC. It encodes CASSFQGAGSYNEQFF.

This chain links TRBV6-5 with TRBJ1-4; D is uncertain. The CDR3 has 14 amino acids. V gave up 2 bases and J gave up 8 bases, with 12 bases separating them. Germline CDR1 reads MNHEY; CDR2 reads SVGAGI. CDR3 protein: CASSYRGPPEKLFF. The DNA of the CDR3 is TGTGCCAGCAGTTACCGCGGGCCACCCGAAAAACTGTTTTTT.

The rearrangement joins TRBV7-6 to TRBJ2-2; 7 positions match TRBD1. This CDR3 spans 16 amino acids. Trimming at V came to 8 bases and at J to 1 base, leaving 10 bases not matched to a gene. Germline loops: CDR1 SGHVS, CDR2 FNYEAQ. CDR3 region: CASLKNGQENTGELFF. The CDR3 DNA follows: TGTGCCAGCCTAAAAAACGGACAGGAGAACACCGGGGAGCTGTTTTTT. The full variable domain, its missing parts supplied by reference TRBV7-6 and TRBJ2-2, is GAGVSQSPRYKVTKRGQDVALRCDPISGHVSLYWYRQALGQGPEFLTYFNYEAQQDKSGLPNDRFSAERPEGSISTLTIQRTEQRDSAMYRCASLKNGQENTGELFFGEGSRLTVL.

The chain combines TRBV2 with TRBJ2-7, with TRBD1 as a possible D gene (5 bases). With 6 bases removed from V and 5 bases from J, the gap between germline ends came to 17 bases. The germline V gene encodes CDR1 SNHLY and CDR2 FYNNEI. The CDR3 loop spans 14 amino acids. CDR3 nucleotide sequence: TGTGCCAGCAGGGGGCCAACCCCCTACAACGAGCAGTACTTC. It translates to CASRGPTPYNEQYF. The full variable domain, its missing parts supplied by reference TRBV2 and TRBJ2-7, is EPEVTQTPSHQVTQMGQEVILRCVPISNHLYFYWYRQILGQKVEFLVSFYNNEISEKSEIFDDQFSVERPDGSNFTLKIRSTKLEDSAMYFCASRGPTPYNEQYFGPGTRLTVT.

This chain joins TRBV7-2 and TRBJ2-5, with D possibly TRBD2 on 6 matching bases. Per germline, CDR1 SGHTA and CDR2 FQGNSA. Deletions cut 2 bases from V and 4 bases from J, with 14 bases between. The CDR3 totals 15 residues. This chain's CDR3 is CASSLTPLGGETQYF. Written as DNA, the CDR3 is TGTGCCAGCAGCTTAACGCCCCTGGGGGGAGAGACCCAGTACTTC.

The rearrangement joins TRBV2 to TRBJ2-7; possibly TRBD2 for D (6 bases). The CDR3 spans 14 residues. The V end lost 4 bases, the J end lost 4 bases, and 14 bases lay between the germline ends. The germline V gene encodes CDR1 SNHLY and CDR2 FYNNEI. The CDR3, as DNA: TGTGCCAGCAGTGGGCGGGGCACAATATACGAGCAGTACTTC. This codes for CASSGRGTIYEQYF.

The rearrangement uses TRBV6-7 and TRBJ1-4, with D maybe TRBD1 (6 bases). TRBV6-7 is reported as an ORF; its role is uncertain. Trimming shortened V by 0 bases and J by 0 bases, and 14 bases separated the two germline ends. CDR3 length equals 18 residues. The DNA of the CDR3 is TGTGCCAGCAGTTACTCGGGAGGGGGAAGGGCAACTAATGAAAAACTGTTTTTT. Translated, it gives CASSYSGGGRATNEKLFF.

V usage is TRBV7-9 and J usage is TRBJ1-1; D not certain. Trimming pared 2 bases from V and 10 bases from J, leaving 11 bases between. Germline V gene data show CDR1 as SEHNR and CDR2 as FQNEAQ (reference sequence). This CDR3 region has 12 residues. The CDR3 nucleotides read TGTGCCAGCAGCTTAACGGAGGAGGGAGCTTTCTTT. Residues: CASSLTEEGAFF.

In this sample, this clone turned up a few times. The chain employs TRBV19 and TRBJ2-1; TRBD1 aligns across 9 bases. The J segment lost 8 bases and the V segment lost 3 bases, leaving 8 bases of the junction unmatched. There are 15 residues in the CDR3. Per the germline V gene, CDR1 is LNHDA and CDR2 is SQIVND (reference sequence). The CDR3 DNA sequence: TGTGCCAGTAGTATTGGGTACAGGGGGCAGGATGAGCAGTTCTTC. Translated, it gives CASSIGYRGQDEQFF.

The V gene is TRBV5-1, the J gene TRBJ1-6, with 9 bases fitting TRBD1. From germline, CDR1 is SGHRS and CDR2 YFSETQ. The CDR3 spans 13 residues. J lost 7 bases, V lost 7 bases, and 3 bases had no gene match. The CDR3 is CASGTGLNSPLHF. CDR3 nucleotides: TGCGCCAGCGGGACAGGGTTAAATTCACCCCTCCACTTT.

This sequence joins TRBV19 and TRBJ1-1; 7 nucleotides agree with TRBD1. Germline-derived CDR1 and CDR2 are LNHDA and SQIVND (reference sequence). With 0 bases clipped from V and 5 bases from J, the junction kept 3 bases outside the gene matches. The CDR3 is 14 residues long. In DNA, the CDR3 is TGTGCCAGTAGTATAGAAACAGGGGAAACTGAAGCTTTCTTT. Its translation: CASSIETGETEAFF.

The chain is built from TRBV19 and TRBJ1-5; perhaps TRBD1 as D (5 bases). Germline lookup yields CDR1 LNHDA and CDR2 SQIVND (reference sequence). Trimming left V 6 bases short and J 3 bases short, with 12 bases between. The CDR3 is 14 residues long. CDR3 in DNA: TGTGCCAGTAGAGACAGATACTTCAATCAGCCCCAGCATTTT. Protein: CASRDRYFNQPQHF.

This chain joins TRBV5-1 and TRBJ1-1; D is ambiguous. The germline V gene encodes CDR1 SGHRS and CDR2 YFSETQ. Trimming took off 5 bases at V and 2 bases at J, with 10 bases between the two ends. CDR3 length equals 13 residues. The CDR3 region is CASRGRLNTEAFF. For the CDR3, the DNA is TGCGCCAGCAGGGGCAGGCTAAACACTGAAGCTTTCTTT.

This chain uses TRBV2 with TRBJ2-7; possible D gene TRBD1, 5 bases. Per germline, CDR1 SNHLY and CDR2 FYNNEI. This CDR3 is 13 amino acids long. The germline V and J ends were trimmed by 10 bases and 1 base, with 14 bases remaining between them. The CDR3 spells CATLFGQSYEQYF. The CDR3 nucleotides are TGTGCCACCCTTTTTGGACAATCCTACGAGCAGTACTTC.

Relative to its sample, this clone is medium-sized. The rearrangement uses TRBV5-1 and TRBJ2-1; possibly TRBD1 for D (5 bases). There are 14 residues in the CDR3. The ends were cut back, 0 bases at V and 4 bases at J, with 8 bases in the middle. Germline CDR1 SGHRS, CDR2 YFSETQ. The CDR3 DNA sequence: TGCGCCAGCAGCTTGGAGACAGCATACAATGAGCAGTTCTTC. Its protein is CASSLETAYNEQFF.

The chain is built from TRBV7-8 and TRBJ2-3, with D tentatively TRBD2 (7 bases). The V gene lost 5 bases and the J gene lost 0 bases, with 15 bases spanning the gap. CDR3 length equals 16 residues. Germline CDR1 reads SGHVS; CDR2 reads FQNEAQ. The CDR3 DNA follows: TGTGCCAGCAGCCCTAGGGGGGGCGGTAGCACAGATACGCAGTATTTT. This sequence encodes CASSPRGGGSTDTQYF. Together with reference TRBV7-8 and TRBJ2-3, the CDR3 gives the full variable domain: GAGVSQSPRYKVAKRGQDVALRCDPISGHVSLFWYQQALGQGPEFLTYFQNEAQLDKSGLPSDRFFAERPEGSVSTLKIQRTQQEDSAVYLCASSPRGGGSTDTQYFGPGTRLTVL.